Listed here are 15 T cell receptor beta chains from one sample, sequenced in a study of cytomegalovirus exposure and HLA in healthy donors. With 60 Vbeta and 13 Jbeta primers, the PCR was carried out. Clones were read by immunoSEQ multiplex PCR, and TCRdb kept only the in-frame ones, dropping some. The sample includes 70,000 to 100,000 clones, around two thirds seen only once; the top ten take 6.5% to 7.5%. Source material: PBMCs. All receptors derive from a woman aged 45-65 years in good health and CMV-seropositive.

This chain joins TRBV6-6 and TRBJ2-1; weak D call: TRBD2 (5 bases). The CDR3 is made up of 13 amino acids. Trimming cost V 2 bases and J 8 bases, with 10 bases left between them. From germline, CDR1 is MNHNY and CDR2 SVGAGI (reference sequence). CDR3 amino acids: CASSYPVRDEQFF. The CDR3 DNA reads TGTGCCAGCAGTTACCCGGTGCGGGATGAGCAGTTCTTC.

The chain combines TRBV13 with TRBJ2-1; 8 nucleotides align to TRBD1. Germline V gene data show CDR1 as PRHDT and CDR2 as FYEKMQ (reference sequence). Trimming cost V 0 bases and J 4 bases; bases outside gene matches: 8. This CDR3 comprises 17 residues. This CDR3 reads CASSLGQDRALYNEQFF. CDR3 DNA sequence: TGTGCCAGCAGCTTAGGCCAGGACAGGGCTTTGTACAATGAGCAGTTCTTC.

The table lists this clone with a few counts. CDR3 DNA: TGTGCCAGCAGTTTCACAGATGGGGAGACCCAGTACTTC. Its translation is CASSFTDGETQYF. This chain joins TRBV27 and TRBJ2-5; D gene uncertain. V was cut by 3 bases and J by 5 bases, with 10 bases left in between. Germline CDR1 reads MNHEY; CDR2 reads SMNVEV (reference sequence). The CDR3 totals 13 residues.

The chain recombines TRBV6-1 with TRBJ2-2; a possible D gene is TRBD2 (5 bases). CDR1 and CDR2 from the germline V gene are MNHNS and SASEGT. V shed 9 bases and J shed 13 bases, with 15 bases lying between them. This CDR3 has 11 amino acids. The CDR3 DNA follows: TGTGCCAGTATTGGGAGTTCAGGGCTGTTTTTT. It is translated as CASIGSSGLFF.

Details on this clone: The sample holds other DNA sequences that translate to the same CDR3. The chain carries TRBV10-2 and TRBJ2-7, with 13 bases lining up with TRBD2. V shed 6 bases, J shed 5 bases, and the junction held 16 bases outside the gene matches. From germline, CDR1 is WSHSY and CDR2 SAAADI. The CDR3 has 18 residues. CDR3 sequence reads: CASRPLTLGLAGTNEQYF. DNA of the CDR3: TGCGCCAGCAGACCTTTAACCTTGGGACTAGCGGGGACTAACGAGCAGTACTTC.

By frequency in the sample, this clone is large (0.1 to 1%). Other DNA sequences from this sample encode an identical CDR3 as well. The chain couples TRBV7-8 to TRBJ2-7, with a possible D match to TRBD2 (6 bases). Trimming left V 2 bases short and J 5 bases short, with 16 bases between. Germline CDR1 is SGHVS and CDR2 is FQNEAQ. This CDR3 has 15 amino acids. CDR3 bases: TGTGCCAGCAGCTTACAACCGGGAGCAGGGAACGAGCAGTACGTC. Its protein is CASSLQPGAGNEQYV.

The chain is built from TRBV19 and TRBJ1-5, with 10 bases fitting TRBD1. V trimming: 5 bases; J trimming: 8 bases; junction bases outside the gene matches: 12. Germline V CDR1 and CDR2: LNHDA, SQIVND (reference sequence). CDR3 length: 16 residues. The CDR3 loop reads CASSLLGTGAGEPQHF. In DNA, the CDR3 is TGTGCCAGTAGTTTACTCGGGACAGGGGCGGGGGAGCCCCAGCATTTT.

This clone was seen a few times. This chain connects TRBV4-1 to TRBJ2-5; D unresolved. Germline loops: CDR1 MGHRA, CDR2 YSYEKL. CDR3 length: 13 amino acids. V was shortened by 1 base and J by 3 bases, with 6 bases between the two germline ends. The CDR3 DNA reads as TGCGCCAGCAGCCAAGGTATTAAAGAGACCCAGTACTTC. It codes for CASSQGIKETQYF.

The chain couples TRBV6-5 to TRBJ1-2, with TRBD1 identical over 8 bases. The CDR3 is 13 amino acids. Unmatched junction bases numbered 7, after V lost 5 bases and J lost 8 bases. From germline, CDR1 is MNHEY and CDR2 SVGAGI. Here the CDR3 DNA reads TGTGCCAGCAGTGACAGGGGAGAGAGCGGCTACACCTTC. This encodes CASSDRGESGYTF.

This clone came up a few times. V usage is TRBV5-1 and J usage is TRBJ1-2; weak D call: TRBD1 (6 bases). The V and J ends lost 3 bases and 1 base respectively, with 19 bases between them. This CDR3 comprises 17 residues. The germline gives CDR1 SGHRS, CDR2 YFSETQ. CDR3 region: CASSWGRAWGYNYGYTF. CDR3 bases: TGCGCCAGCAGCTGGGGGCGCGCATGGGGGTATAACTATGGCTACACCTTC.

V gene TRBV13 combines with J gene TRBJ2-1, with 14 nucleotides matching TRBD2. The CDR3 consists of 17 residues. The ends lost 6 bases at V and 0 bases at J; junction bases unmatched: 4. CDR1 is PRHDT, CDR2 FYEKMQ, per germline (reference sequence). The DNA of the CDR3 is TGTGCCAGCAGTTCCGGGACTAGCGGGAGCTCCTACAATGAGCAGTTCTTC. It translates to CASSSGTSGSSYNEQFF. Based on the CDR3 plus reference TRBV13 and TRBJ2-1, the full variable domain is AAGVIQSPRHLIKEKRETATLKCYPIPRHDTVYWYQQGPGQDPQFLISFYEKMQSDKGSIPDRFSAQQFSDYHSELNMSSLELGDSALYFCASSSGTSGSSYNEQFFGPGTRLTVL.

J is TRBJ2-5 and V is TRBV7-9, with D tentatively TRBD1 (6 bases). The germline V and J ends were trimmed by 5 bases and 4 bases, with 20 bases remaining between them. The CDR3 contains 16 residues. Germline assignment: CDR1 SEHNR and CDR2 FQNEAQ (reference sequence). The CDR3, as DNA: TGTGCCAGCAGCCCACCGACAGGACCGACGGGAGAGACCCAGTACTTC. Translating it yields CASSPPTGPTGETQYF.

The V gene is TRBV4-1, the J gene TRBJ1-6; no clear D gene. The germline CDR1 and CDR2 sequences are MGHRA and YSYEKL. The germline V and J ends were trimmed by 1 base and 9 bases, with 7 bases remaining between them. The CDR3 is 13 residues long. In DNA, the CDR3 is TGCGCCAGCAGCCAAGCACAGACTTCACCCCTCCACTTT. Protein: CASSQAQTSPLHF.

V is TRBV5-4 and J is TRBJ1-3; possible D gene TRBD1, 5 bases. CDR3 length: 14 amino acids. Germline-derived CDR1 and CDR2 are SGHNT and YYREEE (reference sequence). V gave up 1 base and J gave up 2 bases, with 7 bases separating them. Here the CDR3 DNA reads TGTGCCAGCAGCTTGTCGGGGGCTGGAAACACCATATATTTT. Translated: CASSLSGAGNTIYF. Full variable domain (outside the CDR3, taken from reference TRBV5-4 and TRBJ1-3): ETGVTQSPTHLIKTRGQQVTLRCSSQSGHNTVSWYQQALGQGPQFIFQYYREEENGRGNFPPRFSGLQFPNYSSELNVNALELDDSALYLCASSLSGAGNTIYFGEGSWLTVV.

The chain has TRBV9 and TRBJ2-1, with D possibly matching TRBD1 (5 bases). This CDR3 contains 15 residues. Trimming took off 2 bases at V and 4 bases at J, with 13 bases between the two ends. CDR1 is SGDLS and CDR2 is YYNGEE in the germline V gene. CDR3 bases: TGTGCCAGCAGCGTGTCCAGGGAACAGTACAATGAGCAGTTCTTC. It is translated as CASSVSREQYNEQFF.